The present T cell receptor beta chain was sequenced within a study of response to subunit inactivated influenza vaccine. Findings of the study overall: Authors suggested each seasonal influenza vaccination recruits few new T cells.

As concerns this clonotype: Its antigen is still unknown.

From the RT-PCR reads, TCRdb called clonotypes with MiXCR, one entry per CDR3 protein. The sample has a few hundred thousand distinct CDR3 sequences, 20% to 25% seen once. With 5 bases clipped from V and 5 bases from J, the junction kept 4 bases outside the gene matches. CDR3 length equals 14 residues. The V gene's germline CDR1 is SNHLY and CDR2 FYNNEI. The chain couples TRBV2 to TRBJ1-4; TRBD1 matches 8 bases. The sequencing used PBMCs from blood, collected 21 months after vaccination. The source of this sequence is a man aged 50 to 75 who received an inactivated influenza vaccine. This CDR3 reads CASSPRTGNEKLFF. CDR3 nucleotides: TGTGCCAGCAGTCCAAGGACAGGGAATGAAAAACTGTTTTTT.